This T cell receptor (beta chain) was sequenced in a study of monozygotic twins with inflammatory bowel disease. Regarding the study as a whole: Clonotype sharing was lower in IBD patients than healthy twins, most markedly with disease activity.

The CDR3 extends over 15 amino acids. Germline CDR1 reads ENHRY; CDR2 reads SYGVKD. UMIs incorporating a 6-nucleotide sample barcode were appended by means of template switching. Each CDR3 protein gets one entry in TCRdb, which reprocessed the 5' RACE reads and gives no DNA. The listing records a few hundred thousand distinct CDR3 sequences. Concerning this clonotype itself: As yet, its antigen is unknown.

This receptor was identified in a human donor with ulcerative colitis or Crohn's disease, or a healthy co-twin of an affected twin (not recorded which). This chain connects TRBV10-3 to TRBJ1-5; as DNA is missing, the TRBD1 call by TCRdb cannot be tested. The specimen sequenced was blood. CDR3 region: CAISDSQGANQPQHF.